The source of this TCR beta chain is a study of shared clonotypes between healthy human individuals. Each sorted subset replicate got 200 ng genomic DNA, tens of thousands of genomes. Sequencing was performed with immunoSEQ multiplex PCR; in TCRdb, only in-frame clones are kept and a portion is missing. The data hold about 190,000 clones, with around 63% observed a single time. Germline trimming cut 10 bases from V and 8 bases from J; bases unmatched to any gene: 11. The CDR3 totals 13 residues. Germline values: CDR1 SGHNT, CDR2 YYREEE (reference sequence). This clone was seen many times. Its antigen is currently unknown. Study-level findings and limits: The study generally estimated greater richness for naive than memory subsets.

The sample was memory CD4+ T cells sorted from blood. Subset in this sample: CD45RA-negative fraction. The receptor was isolated from a man in his thirties or forties in good health. V and J are TRBV5-4 and TRBJ2-5, with 10 bases that match TRBD2. CDR3 DNA sequence: TGTGCCTCGACAAGCGGGAGGGAAGGTACCCAGTACTTC. Translation: CASTSGREGTQYF.